The text below deals with one T cell receptor beta chain. The antigen remains undetermined. A junction boundary mismatches the germline segment, possibly from a read error. After isolation, RNA underwent reverse transcription to generate cDNA as the sequencing template. The table came from immunoSEQ multiplex PCR; TCRdb's copy has only in-frame clones and leaves some out. The sample includes 150,000 to 200,000 clones, around 49% of them seen just once. Indicated treatment: oral pan-JAK inhibitor, 5-10 mg twice daily. Obtained from alopecia areata patients were lesional scalp punch biopsies along with peripheral blood. This sample was included in a study of CD8+ T cells in alopecia areata. Study details: Twice a day, 5 to 10 mg of oral tofacitinib was administered to treated patients.

Study-wide points: Higher clonality was seen in lesional scalp than in normal scalp, especially in alopecia totalis/universalis.

This CDR3 has 13 amino acids. CDR1 is SEHNR and CDR2 is FQNEAQ in the germline V gene (reference sequence). This sample comprised CD8+ T cells sorted from blood, obtained around week 54, from a patient treated with tofacitinib. The rearrangement uses TRBV7-9 and TRBJ1-2; D perhaps matches TRBD1 (5 bases). The sequence derives from a human donor with alopecia areata. CDR3 amino acids: CASGLGTNYGYTF. The CDR3 DNA is TGTGCCAGCGGCTTGGGGACGAACTATGGCTACACCTTC.